The 5 T cell receptor beta chains below come from one sample, sequenced in a study of Graves' ophthalmopathy and Graves' hyperthyroidism. Scientists amplified the TCR beta CDR3 regions from RNA transcripts. First-round RT-PCR used HTBI primers; second-round multiplex PCR followed. MiXCR was run by TCRdb on the multiplex PCR reads, yielding one entry per CDR3 protein. This sample carries hundreds of thousands of distinct CDR3 sequences, about two fifths of them seen once, and the ten largest clones take over 2.5%. Source material: peripheral blood. The receptor source for this set is an adult man with Graves' ophthalmopathy.

This clonotype was observed a few times. This chain uses TRBV5-5 with TRBJ1-5, with D uncertain. The CDR3 is made up of 15 amino acids. With 0 bases removed from V and 1 base from J, the gap between germline ends came to 8 bases. The V gene's germline CDR1 is SGHKS and CDR2 YYEKEE (reference sequence). The CDR3 coding sequence is TGTGCCAGCAGCTTGGTTGGGCGGAGCAATCAGCCCCAGCATTTT. Protein sequence: CASSLVGRSNQPQHF.

The V call is TRBV6-5, the J call TRBJ2-5; unclear D gene. V was pared by 7 bases and J by 2 bases, with 11 bases between. Germline lookup yields CDR1 MNHEY and CDR2 SVGAGI. The CDR3 is 13 amino acids. CDR3 nucleotide sequence: TGTGCCAGCACGCGAACATCGCAAGAGACCCAGTACTTC. Its translation: CASTRTSQETQYF.

This clonotype has a handful of counts. The chain links TRBV9 to TRBJ1-5, with 10 positions matching TRBD1. This CDR3 has 15 residues. CDR1 is SGDLS and CDR2 is YYNGEE in the germline V gene. The V gene end was trimmed by 4 bases and the J gene end by 6 bases; junction bases not matched to a gene: 7. For the CDR3, the DNA is TGTGCCAGCAGCCAAGGGGGACAGGGGAGTCAGCCCCAGCATTTT. Protein product: CASSQGGQGSQPQHF. The full variable domain, in which reference TRBV9 and TRBJ1-5 provide the parts outside the CDR3, is DSGVTQTPKHLITATGQRVTLRCSPRSGDLSVYWYQQSLDQGLQFLIQYYNGEERAKGNILERFSAQQFPDLHSELNLSSLELGDSALYFCASSQGGQGSQPQHFGDGTRLSIL.

The genes are TRBV29-1 and TRBJ2-5; either TRBD1 or TRBD2 may fit D (5 bases each). TRBJ2-4 explains the end of the DNA better; the J call may be wrong. From germline, CDR1 is SQVTM and CDR2 ANQGSEA. CDR3 length: 12 amino acids. As DNA, the CDR3 is TGCAGCGTTCTGGGGGTCTCGGACATTCAGTACTTC. Protein sequence: CSVLGVSDIQYF.

This clonotype was observed a handful of times. The gene calls are TRBV3-1 and TRBJ2-5, with D possibly being TRBD2 (5 bases). Trimming took off 2 bases at V and 5 bases at J, with 12 bases between the two ends. The CDR3 has 14 residues. Looked up from germline, CDR1 is LGHDT and CDR2 is YNNKEL (reference sequence). The CDR3 sequence: CASSQSIGGETQYF. The DNA of the CDR3 is TGTGCCAGCAGCCAAAGTATCGGCGGGGAGACCCAGTACTTC.